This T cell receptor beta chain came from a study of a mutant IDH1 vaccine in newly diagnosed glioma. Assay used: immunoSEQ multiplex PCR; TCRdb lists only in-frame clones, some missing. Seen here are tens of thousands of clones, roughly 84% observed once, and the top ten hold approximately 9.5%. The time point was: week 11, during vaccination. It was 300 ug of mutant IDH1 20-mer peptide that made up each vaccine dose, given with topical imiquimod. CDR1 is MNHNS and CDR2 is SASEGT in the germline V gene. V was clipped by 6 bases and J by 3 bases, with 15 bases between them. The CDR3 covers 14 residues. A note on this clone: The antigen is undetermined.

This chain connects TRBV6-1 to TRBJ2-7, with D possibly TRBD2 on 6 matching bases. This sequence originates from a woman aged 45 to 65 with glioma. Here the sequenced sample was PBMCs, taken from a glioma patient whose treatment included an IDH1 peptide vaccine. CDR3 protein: CASSARGTLYEQYF. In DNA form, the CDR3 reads TGTGCCAGCAGCGCCCGGGGGACCCTCTACGAGCAGTACTTC.